This T cell receptor (beta chain) was captured by sequencing in a study of CD8 T cells in ankylosing spondylitis. Points from the study as a whole: What appeared characteristic of ankylosing spondylitis blood was a TCR beta motif of several highly homologous variants.

TCRdb re-called the 5' RACE reads through MiXCR, storing one row per CDR3 protein. The sample records some 240,000 distinct CDR3 sequences, approximately 7.3% being singletons. Germline V gives CDR1 MNHNS, CDR2 SASEGT. Trimming cost V 5 bases and J 5 bases; bases outside gene matches: 11. This CDR3 has 15 amino acids. There are many counts of this clonotype. Its antigen is as yet unknown. Specimen: blood, either unsorted or a sorted T cell fraction (not recorded which). The V and J genes are TRBV6-1 and TRBJ2-7, with 8 bases aligning to TRBD1. The receptor's source is a male donor with ankylosing spondylitis. The CDR3 DNA reads as TGTGCCAGCAGTCCCCTCGACAGGGGTGGGGACGAGCAGTACTTC. As protein: CASSPLDRGGDEQYF.